This TCR beta chain derives from a study of spatial heterogeneity in lung cancer. Study summary: The follow-up PBMC samples were sequenced whenever they were available. The median time to follow-up was approximately 2 years after resection. Sequencing consistently turned up more beta-chain sequences than alpha-chain sequences. On average, each unique TCR and UMI combination appeared more than ten times in raw reads.

Time point: blood at routine non-recurrence follow-up after resection. Unsorted whole RNA samples from tumor, nontumor lung or frozen PBMC were sequenced. TCRdb re-called the 5' RACE reads through MiXCR, storing one row per CDR3 protein. This table has around 110,000 distinct CDR3 sequences, 12% appearing once. This clonotype occurred a few times. The CDR3 spans 15 residues. J lost 2 bases, V lost 4 bases, and 7 bases had no gene match. The germline CDR1 and CDR2 sequences are WNHNN and SYGVQD (reference sequence). The chain has TRBV10-1 and TRBJ2-7; TRBD2 matches 8 bases. This sequence was found in a male donor with early-stage non-small cell lung cancer. The sample in question was PBMCs, obtained at follow-up. CDR3 bases: TGCGCCAGCAGTGGATCGCGGGGGGACGCCTACGAGCAGTACTTC. Translation: CASSGSRGDAYEQYF.